Listed here are 12 T cell receptor beta chains from one sample, sequenced in a study of T cell responses to AZD1222 COVID-19 vaccine (dated by TCRdb to the early 2020s). The library came from the immunoSEQ multiplex PCR assay. Not all clones reach the TCRdb copy of this immuneACCESS table, which keeps in-frame sequences only. Checked studies attribute under half of the gap to unresolved V genes and leave the rest unexplained. Counted in this sample were 95,000 or so clones; 70% to 90% of them appeared once. In total, the top ten clones hold approximately 2.8% of the sample. According to the study, the label for this sample's time point signals: baseline before first vaccination. The source was peripheral blood, collected on day 0 of AZD1222 vaccination. The receptors stem from an adult in good health.

The chain links TRBV19 to TRBJ2-7; 7 bases line up with TRBD1. J gave up 2 bases and V 6 bases, and 7 bases lay outside the gene matches. This CDR3 is built from 14 residues. Germline V lookup: CDR1 LNHDA, CDR2 SQIVND (reference sequence). The CDR3 coding sequence is TGTGCCAGTAGGCCAGGGACAGTCCCCTACGAGCAGTACTTC. The encoded protein is CASRPGTVPYEQYF.

The J gene is TRBJ1-4, the V gene TRBV7-3, with unresolved D. The length of the CDR3 is 11 residues. Looked up from germline, CDR1 is SGHTA and CDR2 is FQGTGA. The V and J ends lost 4 bases and 10 bases respectively, with 7 bases between them. The CDR3 loop is CASSSCGKLFF. In DNA, the CDR3 is TGTGCCAGCAGCTCCTGTGGAAAACTGTTTTTT.

The chain carries TRBV7-9 and TRBJ2-2; the D is unclear. Germline V gene sequence: CDR1 SEHNR, CDR2 FQNEAQ (reference sequence). The CDR3 contains 15 residues. Trimming pared 1 base from V and 4 bases from J, leaving 10 bases between. DNA for the CDR3: TGTGCCAGCAGCTTAGGGCTCCCGACCACCGGGGAGCTGTTTTTT. This translates into CASSLGLPTTGELFF.

J is TRBJ1-1 and V is TRBV7-9; D is unresolved. Germline lookup yields CDR1 SEHNR and CDR2 FQNEAQ (reference sequence). The CDR3 is made up of 13 amino acids. Trimming left V 2 bases short and J 4 bases short, with 8 bases between. DNA for the CDR3: TGTGCCAGCAGCTTATACAGCTCCACTGAAGCTTTCTTT. Translating gives CASSLYSSTEAFF.

The chain links TRBV9 to TRBJ1-6; TRBD1 aligns across 8 bases. Germline CDR1 and CDR2: SGDLS and YYNGEE. The trim removed 4 bases at V and 0 bases at J, leaving 3 bases unmatched. CDR3 size: 16 residues. CDR3 DNA sequence: TGTGCCAGCAGCCAGACAGGGGACTCCTATAATTCACCCCTCCACTTT. This codes for CASSQTGDSYNSPLHF.

Concerning this clone itself: The sample has other DNA sequences that encode this CDR3 too. The V gene is TRBV9, the J gene TRBJ2-5, with no clear D. Looked up from germline, CDR1 is SGDLS and CDR2 is YYNGEE. V lost 3 bases and J lost 2, with 8 bases in between. CDR3 length equals 13 residues. In DNA form, the CDR3 reads TGTGCCAGCAGCGCTAGTCGGCAAGAGACCCAGTACTTC. Its protein is CASSASRQETQYF.

The rearrangement joins TRBV19 to TRBJ2-1; D remains unclear. V was cut by 4 bases and J by 0 bases, with 10 bases left in between. Germline values: CDR1 LNHDA, CDR2 SQIVND (reference sequence). This CDR3 is 15 amino acids long. The CDR3 is CASSKAGSSYNEQFF. The CDR3 DNA reads TGTGCCAGTAGTAAGGCCGGAAGCTCCTACAATGAGCAGTTCTTC.

The rearrangement links TRBV19 to TRBJ1-1; unclear D gene. Germline V gene lookup returns CDR1 LNHDA and CDR2 SQIVND (reference sequence). The CDR3 totals 18 residues. V lost 1 base and J 0 bases, leaving 18 bases between the germline ends. This CDR3 reads CASSIVVLGSEVNTEAFF. CDR3 coding DNA: TGTGCCAGTAGTATAGTTGTATTGGGTTCCGAGGTGAACACTGAAGCTTTCTTT.

This chain's CDR3 is CASSLDSNNEQFF. CDR3 bases: TGTGCCAGCAGTTTAGACAGCAACAATGAGCAGTTCTTC. The V call is TRBV27, the J call TRBJ2-1, with D possibly matching TRBD1 (5 bases). Germline CDR1 reads MNHEY; CDR2 reads SMNVEV (reference sequence). V was trimmed by 2 bases and J by 5 bases, leaving 7 bases between them. This CDR3 is 13 amino acids long.

The gene calls are TRBV6-5 and TRBJ1-1; D not resolved. Trimming removed 7 bases from V and 1 base from J, with 4 bases in between. Germline lookup yields CDR1 MNHEY and CDR2 SVGAGI. The CDR3 spans 11 residues. CDR3 DNA sequence: TGTGCCAGCATTCGGAACACTGAAGCTTTCTTT. Translation gives CASIRNTEAFF.

V and J are TRBV2 and TRBJ1-1; weak D call: TRBD1 (5 bases). The germline V gene has CDR1 SNHLY and CDR2 FYNNEI. Trimming pared 7 bases from V and 0 bases from J, leaving 12 bases between. This CDR3 comprises 14 residues. CDR3 bases: TGTGCCAGCACGTCTCGGGGGATGAACACTGAAGCTTTCTTT. The encoded protein is CASTSRGMNTEAFF.

This chain's CDR3 is CASNPRGAGNQPQHF. Here the CDR3 DNA reads TGTGCCAGCAATCCACGGGGGGCGGGCAATCAGCCCCAGCATTTT. V gene TRBV27 combines with J gene TRBJ1-5, with D possibly being TRBD1 (6 bases). This CDR3 is built from 15 residues. Trimming took off 7 bases at V and 2 bases at J, with 15 bases between the two ends. Germline assignment: CDR1 MNHEY and CDR2 SMNVEV (reference sequence).